This T cell receptor beta chain emerged from a study of cytotoxic CD8 clonotypes in ibrutinib-treated CLL. Study-level information: Of a cohort that held roughly eleven relapsed/refractory and fewer than 16 treatment-naive patients, 17 to 18 were IGHV unmutated. Study-level findings and limits: Clonality increased at ibrutinib response, then returned toward baseline at progression.

Germline V CDR1 and CDR2: SGHNT, YYREEE (reference sequence). The CDR3 consists of 17 residues. V was clipped by 2 bases and J by 1 base; unmatched bases: 3. There are a few counts of this clone. As yet, its antigen is unknown. The repertoire was sequenced with immunoSEQ multiplex PCR; TCRdb's copy has only in-frame clones and lacks some. Of approximately 100,000 clones in the sample, approximately 58% were seen once. The clonotype originates from a human donor with chronic lymphocytic leukemia. The V gene is TRBV5-4, the J gene TRBJ2-5, with TRBD2 identical over 15 bases. Sequencing used PBMCs, obtained after 24 months of ibrutinib treatment. This CDR3 is CASSFGTSGGLQETQYF. As DNA, the CDR3 is TGTGCCAGCAGCTTCGGGACTAGCGGGGGGCTCCAAGAGACCCAGTACTTC.